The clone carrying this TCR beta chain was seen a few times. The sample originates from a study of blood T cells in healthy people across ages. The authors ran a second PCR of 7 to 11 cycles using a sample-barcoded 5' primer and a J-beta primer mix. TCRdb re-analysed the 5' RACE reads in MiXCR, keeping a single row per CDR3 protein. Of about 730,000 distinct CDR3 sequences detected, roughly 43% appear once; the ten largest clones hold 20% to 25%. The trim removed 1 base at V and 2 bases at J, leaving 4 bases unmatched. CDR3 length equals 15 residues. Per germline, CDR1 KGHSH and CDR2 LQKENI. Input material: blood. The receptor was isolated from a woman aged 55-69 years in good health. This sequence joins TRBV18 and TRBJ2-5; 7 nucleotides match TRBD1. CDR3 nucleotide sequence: TGTGCCAGCTCACCACAGAGGACAGGACAAGAGACCCAGTACTTC. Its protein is CASSPQRTGQETQYF.